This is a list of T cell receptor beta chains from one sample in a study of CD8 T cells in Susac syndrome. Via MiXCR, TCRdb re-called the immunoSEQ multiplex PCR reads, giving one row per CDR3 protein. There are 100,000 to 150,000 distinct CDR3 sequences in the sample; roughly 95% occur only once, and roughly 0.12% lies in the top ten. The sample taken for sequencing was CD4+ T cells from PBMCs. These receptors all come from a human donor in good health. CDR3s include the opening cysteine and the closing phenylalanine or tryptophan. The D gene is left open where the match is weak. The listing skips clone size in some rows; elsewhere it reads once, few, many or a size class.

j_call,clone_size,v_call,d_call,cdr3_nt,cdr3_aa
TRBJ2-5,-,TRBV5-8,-,TGTGCCAGCAGGGGGGGGGCAGAGACCCAGTACTTC,CASRGGAETQYF
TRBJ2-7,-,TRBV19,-,TGTGCCAGTAGTATGGGATTTAGCCCCTACGAGCAGTACTTC,CASSMGFSPYEQYF
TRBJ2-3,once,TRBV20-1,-,TGCAGTGCTAAGGGTCCTAGCACAGATACGCAGTATTTT,CSAKGPSTDTQYF
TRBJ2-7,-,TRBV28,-,TGTGCCATCCAAGGCAGCCCCACCTACGAGCAGTACTTC,CAIQGSPTYEQYF
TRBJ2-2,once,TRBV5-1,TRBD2,TGCGCCAGCAGCACTGGACTAGCGGGCACCGGGGAGCTGTTTTTT,CASSTGLAGTGELFF
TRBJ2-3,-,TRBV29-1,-,TGCAGCGTTGGAGGGGGTAGAGATACGCAGTATTTT,CSVGGGRDTQYF
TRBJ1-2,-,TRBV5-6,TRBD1,TGTGCCAGCAGCTTCAGACAGGGCTATGGCTACACCTTC,CASSFRQGYGYTF
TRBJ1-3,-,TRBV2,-,TGTGCCAGCAGTGCCAGGATTTCTGGAAACACCATATATTTT,CASSARISGNTIYF
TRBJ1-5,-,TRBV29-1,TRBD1,TGCAGCGTTGAACGCGACAGGGGGTCCCAGCCCCAGCATTTT,CSVERDRGSQPQHF
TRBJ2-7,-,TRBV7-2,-,TGTGCCAGCAGCTTACGAGAGGGGAACGAGCAGTACTTC,CASSLREGNEQYF
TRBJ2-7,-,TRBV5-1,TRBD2,TGCGCCAGCAGCCCTGCTAGCGGGACACCCTCCTACGAGCAGTACTTC,CASSPASGTPSYEQYF
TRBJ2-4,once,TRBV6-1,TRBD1,TGTGCCAGCGGAGACAGGGACAAAAACATTCAGTACTTC,CASGDRDKNIQYF
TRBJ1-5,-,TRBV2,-,TGTGCCAGCAGTCAGATCAACAGTCGCAATCAGCCCCAGCATTTT,CASSQINSRNQPQHF
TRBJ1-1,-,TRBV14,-,TGTGCCAGCAGCCAATCCGTCGGCACTGAAGCTTTCTTT,CASSQSVGTEAFF
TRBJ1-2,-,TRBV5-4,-,TGTGCCAGCAGCTTGGCCGTGGCACGGGGAGCTTGGGACTACACCTTC,CASSLAVARGAWDYTF
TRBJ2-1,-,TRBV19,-,TGTGCCAGTAGTCCACAGGGTCTTGAGGCCAATGAGCAGTTCTTC,CASSPQGLEANEQFF
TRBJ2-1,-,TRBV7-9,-,TGTGCCAGCAGTTCTATGAATGAGCAGTTCTTC,CASSSMNEQFF
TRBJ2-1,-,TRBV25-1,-,TGTGCCAGCACGGCGGGATGGGGCAATGAGCAGTTCTTC,CASTAGWGNEQFF
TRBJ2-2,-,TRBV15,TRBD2,TGTGCCACCAGCAAATGGACTAGCCTGGTCGACACCGGGGAGCTGTTTTTT,CATSKWTSLVDTGELFF
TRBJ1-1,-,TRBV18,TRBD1,TGTGCCAGCTCGCTTGGGACAGGACGGAACACTGAAGCTTTCTTT,CASSLGTGRNTEAFF
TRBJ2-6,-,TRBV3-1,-,TGTGCCAGCAGCGCCCGCGGATCTGGGGCCAACGTCCTGACTTTC,CASSARGSGANVLTF
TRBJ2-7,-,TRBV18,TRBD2,TGTGCCAGCTCGGCACCGGGACTAGGGTACGAGCAGTACTTC,CASSAPGLGYEQYF
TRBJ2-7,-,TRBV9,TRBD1,TGTGCCAGCAGCGGGACAGGGACGAGGGGCGAGCAGTACTTC,CASSGTGTRGEQYF
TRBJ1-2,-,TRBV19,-,TGTGCCAGTAGTTCGCTCCCAGGGCAACCCGGAGGCTACACCTTC,CASSSLPGQPGGYTF
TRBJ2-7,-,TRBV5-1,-,TGCGCCAGCAGCCCCTTGGCGGCCTACGAGCAGTACTTC,CASSPLAAYEQYF
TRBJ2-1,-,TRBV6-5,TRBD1,TGTGCCAGCAGTAAGACAGGGGGTCGGGGCAATGAGCAGTTCTTC,CASSKTGGRGNEQFF
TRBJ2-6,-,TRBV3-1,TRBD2,TGTGCCAGCAGCCAACCCCGACTAGCGGGAGGCACCCCCTCTGGGGCCAACGTCCTGACTTTC,CASSQPRLAGGTPSGANVLTF
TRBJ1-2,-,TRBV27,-,TGTGCCAGCAGTTTATCAGGGCCCACCCGTGGGGGCTACACCTTC,CASSLSGPTRGGYTF
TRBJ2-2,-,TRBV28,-,TGTGCCAGCAGAGGGGTTAACGGGGAGCTGTTTTTT,CASRGVNGELFF
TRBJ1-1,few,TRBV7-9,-,TGTGCCAGCACGGGCGGCGCTGAAGCTTTCTTT,CASTGGAEAFF
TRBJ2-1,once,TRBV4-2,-,TGTGCCAGCAGCCAAGAATCAGGTTCCAATGAGCAGTTCTTC,CASSQESGSNEQFF
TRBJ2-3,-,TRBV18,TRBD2,TGTGCCAGCTCGCCCTCGGGGCTAGCGGGTACAGATACGCAGTATTTT,CASSPSGLAGTDTQYF
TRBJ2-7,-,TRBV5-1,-,TGCGCCAGCAGCTTAGCGGTCAACCCCTACGAGCAGTACTTC,CASSLAVNPYEQYF
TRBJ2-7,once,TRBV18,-,TGTGCCAGCTCGGCAGGGGCCCCCTACGAGCAGTACTTC,CASSAGAPYEQYF
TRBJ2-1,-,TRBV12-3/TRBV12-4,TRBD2,TGTGCCAGCAGTCCCCCCGGGCTAGCGGGAGAAGGTGAGCAGTTCTTC,CASSPPGLAGEGEQFF
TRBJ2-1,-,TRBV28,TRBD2,TGTGCCAGCAGGGGTCCTAGCGGAGGAAACAATGAGCAGTTCTTC,CASRGPSGGNNEQFF
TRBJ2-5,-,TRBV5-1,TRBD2,TGCGCCAGCAGCTTGATGGGGGGGAAAGAGACCCAGTACTTC,CASSLMGGKETQYF
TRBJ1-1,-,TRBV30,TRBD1,TGTGCCTGGAGGAAAGGACAGGGTGGCGCTTTCTTT,CAWRKGQGGAFF
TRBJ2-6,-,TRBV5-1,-,TGCGCCAGCAGCGGGGGGCTTGGGGCCAACGTCCTGACTTTC,CASSGGLGANVLTF
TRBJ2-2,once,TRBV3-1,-,TGTGCCAGCAGCCTCCAGGGGGGAGGGGAGCTGTTTTTT,CASSLQGGGELFF
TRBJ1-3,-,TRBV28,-,TGTGCCAGCAGTTCCCTATTCGGGGTTGTGGGCACCATATATTTT,CASSSLFGVVGTIYF
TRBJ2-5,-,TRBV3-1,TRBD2,TGTGCCAGCAGGCGCCTAGCGGGAGATGAGACCCAGTACTTC,CASRRLAGDETQYF
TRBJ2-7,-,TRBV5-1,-,TGCGCCAGCAGCTTGGGACAGACTACGTACGAGCAGTACTTC,CASSLGQTTYEQYF
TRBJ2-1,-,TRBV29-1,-,TGCAGCGCCGGGCGGGGCGCGGGAACGGGGAATGAGCAGTTCTTC,CSAGRGAGTGNEQFF
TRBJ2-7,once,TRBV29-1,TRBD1,TGCAGCGTTGCGGGACAGGGTATCCCCTACGAGCAGTACTTC,CSVAGQGIPYEQYF
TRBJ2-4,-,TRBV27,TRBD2,TGTGCCAGCAGTGAAATAAGCGGGAGGAAGGGAAACATTCAGTACTTC,CASSEISGRKGNIQYF
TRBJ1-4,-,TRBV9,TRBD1,TGTGCCAGCAGCGGACAGGGACAGGGGGACGCAAAACTGTTTTTT,CASSGQGQGDAKLFF
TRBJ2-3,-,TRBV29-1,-,TGCAGCGTTGCTAACAGGGCTAGCACAGATACGCAGTATTTT,CSVANRASTDTQYF
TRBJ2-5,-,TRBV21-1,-,TGTGCCAGCAGCCCAAGGCCCTCATCGATTATTCAAGAGACCCAGTACTTC,CASSPRPSSIIQETQYF
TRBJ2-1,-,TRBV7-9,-,TGTGCCAGCAGCAAGGGACAAGCTCCTAATGAGCAGTTCTTC,CASSKGQAPNEQFF
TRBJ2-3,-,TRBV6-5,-,TGTGCCAGCAGTTTGGCCAGACAGAGCACAGATACGCAGTATTTT,CASSLARQSTDTQYF
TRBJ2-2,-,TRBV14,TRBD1,TGTGCCAGCAGCTCGACAGGGACGGCCGGGGAGCTGTTTTTT,CASSSTGTAGELFF
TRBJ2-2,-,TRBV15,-,TGTGCCACCAGCCCAAACCCTGGGCCCGGGGAGCTGTTTTTT,CATSPNPGPGELFF
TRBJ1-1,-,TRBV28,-,TGTGCCAGCAGCCGACAACAGACGCTAAGAAAAGCTTTCTTT,CASSRQQTLRKAFF
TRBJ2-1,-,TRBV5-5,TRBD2,TGTGCCAGCAGCTTAGGCCTAGCGGTCTACAATGAGCAGTTCTTC,CASSLGLAVYNEQFF